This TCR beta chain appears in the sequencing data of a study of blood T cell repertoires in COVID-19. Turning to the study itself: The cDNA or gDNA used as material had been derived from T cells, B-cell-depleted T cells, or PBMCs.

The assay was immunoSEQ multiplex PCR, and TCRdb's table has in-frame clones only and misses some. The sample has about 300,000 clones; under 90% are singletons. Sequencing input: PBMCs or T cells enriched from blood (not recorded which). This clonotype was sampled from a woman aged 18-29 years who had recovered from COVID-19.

The CDR3 loop reads CASSSSDRRRVKTDTQYF. The CDR3 DNA reads TGTGCCAGCAGCTCCTCCGACAGGCGTCGAGTGAAGACAGATACGCAGTATTTT. The chain couples TRBV7-9 to TRBJ2-3; possibly TRBD1 for D (6 bases). The length of the CDR3 is 18 residues. Looked up from germline, CDR1 is SEHNR and CDR2 is FQNEAQ (reference sequence). V shed 4 bases and J shed 3 bases, with 23 bases lying between them.